The clone carrying this TCR beta chain was seen more than once but under ten times. The antigen remains undetermined. RNA extraction and reverse transcription yielded cDNA as sequencing template. Generated by immunoSEQ multiplex PCR, the TCRdb table keeps only in-frame clones and is missing some. The sample lists some 19,000 clones, 50% to 70% occurring once. Germline V gene lookup returns CDR1 SEHNR and CDR2 FQNEAQ (reference sequence). This CDR3 has 13 residues. V was trimmed by 0 bases and J by 6 bases, leaving 6 bases between them. This sample was taken from a study of CD8+ T cells in alopecia areata. Study background: Treated patients took oral tofacitinib at 5 to 10 mg twice daily. By percentage of affected scalp area, the severity of treated patients was scored. General observations from the study: Scalp and blood retained many expanded lesional clones during tofacitinib. On tofacitinib, scalp clonality and expanded CD8+ clones among top 100 fell significantly.

Treatment indicated: oral pan-JAK inhibitor, 5-10 mg twice daily. Researchers gathered lesional scalp punch biopsies and peripheral blood from patients with alopecia areata. This receptor was obtained from a human donor with alopecia areata. The V gene is TRBV7-9, the J gene TRBJ2-1, with D hard to call. This specimen consisted of skin, obtained at week 4, from a patient treated with tofacitinib. CDR3 sequence reads: CASSLAGINEQFF. The CDR3 DNA is TGTGCCAGCAGCTTAGCAGGGATCAATGAGCAGTTCTTC.